The clone carrying this TCR beta chain was seen many times. Its antigen remains unknown. This record belongs to a study of Graves' ophthalmopathy and Graves' hyperthyroidism. The study, taken as a whole, reports: Ophthalmopathy was separated from stable hyperthyroidism by a 13-signature model with 87.88% sensitivity and 81.08% specificity.

RNA transcripts were the source from which TCR beta CDR3 regions were amplified. The authors performed first-round RT-PCR with HTBI primers and then a second-round multiplex PCR. TCRdb recomputed calls from the multiplex PCR reads with MiXCR, one row per CDR3 protein. The sample includes some 370,000 distinct CDR3 sequences, 15% to 20% of them seen just once. CDR3 length equals 15 residues. In germline, CDR1 is DFQATT, CDR2 SNEGSKA (reference sequence). Trimming took off 0 bases at V and 1 base at J, with 9 bases between the two ends. This TCR came from an adult woman with stable Graves' hyperthyroidism. Material for sequencing was peripheral blood. The chain links TRBV20-1 to TRBJ2-2; D is unresolved. CDR3 nucleotide sequence: TGCAGTGCTAGAGATCGACTCCAGAACACCGGGGAGCTGTTTTTT. This codes for CSARDRLQNTGELFF.